This record concerns one TCR beta chain sequence. This record comes from a study of CD8+CD57+ T cells in acquired aplastic anemia. Genomic DNA, serving as template, underwent TCR beta VDJ and CDR3 profiling. Via MiXCR, TCRdb re-called the reads, giving one row per CDR3 protein. The table has 150,000 to 200,000 distinct CDR3 sequences, 55% to 75% seen once. This receptor was obtained from a human donor in good health. Material for sequencing was sorted CD4+, CD8+, or CD8+CD57+ T cells (not recorded which) from PBMCs.

The CDR3 loop is CSARDRSGRAGEQYF. DNA of the CDR3: TGCAGTGCTAGAGATCGGAGCGGGAGGGCCGGGGAGCAGTACTTC. This chain links TRBV20-1 with TRBJ2-7; the match to TRBD2 covers 10 bases. The CDR3 covers 15 residues. Germline loops: CDR1 DFQATT, CDR2 SNEGSKA (reference sequence). The ends lost 0 bases at V and 7 bases at J; junction bases unmatched: 9.